Below are 20 T cell receptor beta chains sequenced from a single sample in a study of CD8+CD57+ T cells in acquired aplastic anemia. Before being chosen for sequencing, patients had shown CD8+CD57+ cell expansion by flow cytometry. TCR beta VDJ combinations and CDR3 sequences were profiled from genomic DNA. A single record per CDR3 protein comes from TCRdb applying MiXCR to the reads. Here the sample spans roughly 200,000 distinct CDR3 sequences, around 63% being singletons. Sequencing input: sorted CD4+, CD8+, or CD8+CD57+ T cells (not recorded which) from PBMCs. The source is a human donor with aplastic anemia.

This clonotype turned up a few times. The genes are TRBV19 and TRBJ2-5; D gene ambiguous. The CDR3 consists of 10 residues. Deletions cut 8 bases from V and 2 bases from J, with 3 bases between. The germline V gene encodes CDR1 LNHDA and CDR2 SQIVND (reference sequence). The CDR3 DNA follows: TGTGCCAGTGGGCAAGAGACCCAGTACTTC. Amino acid sequence: CASGQETQYF.

The J gene is TRBJ1-1, the V gene TRBV5-1, with 7 bases lining up with TRBD1. Germline values: CDR1 SGHRS, CDR2 YFSETQ. J gave up 4 bases and V 0 bases, and 3 bases lay outside the gene matches. This CDR3 is built from 14 residues. The CDR3 sequence: CASSLAAGGTEAFF. DNA of the CDR3: TGCGCCAGCAGCTTGGCGGCAGGGGGCACTGAAGCTTTCTTT.

This clonotype was detected a few times. This chain uses TRBV9 with TRBJ1-1, with D perhaps TRBD1 (5 bases). Germline CDR1 SGDLS, CDR2 YYNGEE. This CDR3 region has 14 residues. V was clipped by 4 bases and J by 5 bases, with 15 bases between them. The CDR3 nucleotides are TGTGCCAGCAGCCCCGCAGGGAAGCGGACTGAAGCTTTCTTT. Translated: CASSPAGKRTEAFF.

The J gene is TRBJ2-6, the V gene TRBV2; TRBD1 matches at 7 bases. The junction had 3 bases not matched to a gene; V was cut back by 1 base and J by 3 bases. The CDR3 has 16 residues. The V gene's germline CDR1 is SNHLY and CDR2 FYNNEI. Here the CDR3 reads CASSEDRGVGANVLTF. The CDR3 DNA reads TGTGCCAGCAGTGAAGACAGGGGTGTTGGGGCCAACGTCCTGACTTTC.

This clonotype was detected only a few times. The V gene is TRBV25-1, the J gene TRBJ1-5; tentative D call: TRBD1 (6 bases). The CDR3 spans 12 residues. Trimming cost V 5 bases and J 4 bases, with 6 bases left between them. In germline, CDR1 is MGHDK, CDR2 SYGVNS. CDR3 coding DNA: TGTGCCAGCAGTAGGGGGAATCAGCCCCAGCATTTT. It codes for CASSRGNQPQHF.

This clonotype was counted many times. V is TRBV4-1 and J is TRBJ1-2, with D hard to call. The CDR3 length is 13 residues. V lost 4 bases and J lost 3, with 9 bases in between. Per the germline V gene, CDR1 is MGHRA and CDR2 is YSYEKL. Written as DNA, the CDR3 is TGCGCCAGCAGCCCCCGGGAATACTATGGCTACACCTTC. Protein sequence: CASSPREYYGYTF.

CDR3 amino acids: CASSGGTGGTDTQYF. For the CDR3, the DNA is TGCGCCAGCAGTGGCGGGACAGGGGGCACAGATACGCAGTATTTT. The J gene is TRBJ2-3, the V gene TRBV10-2, with TRBD1 identical over 10 bases. The V segment lost 4 bases and the J segment 1 base; nucleotides outside the gene matches: 2. This CDR3 spans 15 amino acids. Germline CDR1 reads WSHSY; CDR2 reads SAAADI.

V gene TRBV19 combines with J gene TRBJ2-1; TRBD1 matches 9 bases. CDR3 length: 14 amino acids. Trimming cost V 2 bases and J 9 bases; bases outside gene matches: 5. Germline V CDR1 and CDR2: LNHDA, SQIVND (reference sequence). The DNA for the CDR3 is TGTGCCAGTAGTATATGGACAGGGGACACTGAGCAGTTCTTC. Its protein product is CASSIWTGDTEQFF.

This clonotype was seen a few times. The chain joins TRBV10-3 to TRBJ1-2; D unclear. The CDR3 sequence is 13 residues long. CDR1 and CDR2 (germline): ENHRY, SYGVKD. Deletions cut 4 bases from V and 0 bases from J, with 6 bases between. CDR3 nucleotides: TGTGCCATCAGTGCTAAGCCTAACTATGGCTACACCTTC. Translating gives CAISAKPNYGYTF.

This clonotype was counted a single time. The genes are TRBV19 and TRBJ2-1; no clear D gene. The V end lost 8 bases, the J end lost 5 bases, and 13 bases lay between the germline ends. Germline lookup yields CDR1 LNHDA and CDR2 SQIVND (reference sequence). The CDR3 runs to 13 residues. The CDR3 loop is CASRHNTHNEQFF. The CDR3 DNA follows: TGTGCCAGTCGGCATAACACTCACAATGAGCAGTTCTTC.

The CDR3 DNA reads as TGTGCCACCACTACGGACAGGGTCGTTGGAAACACCATATATTTT. Translation gives CATTTDRVVGNTIYF. The rearrangement uses TRBV15 and TRBJ1-3; 8 nucleotides agree with TRBD1. Germline V CDR1 and CDR2: LNHNV, YYDKDF (reference sequence). After removal of 7 bases from V and 3 bases from J, the junction contained 8 bases not matched to a gene. The CDR3 is 15 residues long.

As to this clonotype: Germline is not matched at one junction end, which may reflect a read error. The rearrangement uses TRBV4-2 and TRBJ1-2, with 7 bases matching TRBD1. CDR3 length: 14 residues. Germline assignment: CDR1 LGHNA and CDR2 YNFKEQ. The CDR3, as DNA: TGTGCCAGCAGCCGGGCAGACAGGGACTATGGCTACGCCTTC. Translating gives CASSRADRDYGYAF.

The chain uses TRBV7-9 and TRBJ2-1; no firm D call. Germline V lookup: CDR1 SEHNR, CDR2 FQNEAQ (reference sequence). V gave up 8 bases and J gave up 2 bases, with 13 bases separating them. The CDR3 consists of 14 residues. CDR3 in DNA: TGTGCCAGCCAAGCACCCCTCGCCTACAATGAGCAGTTCTTC. Its translation is CASQAPLAYNEQFF.

The chain recombines TRBV7-3 with TRBJ2-5; a weak D match, TRBD1 (5 bases). The V end was cut by 0 bases, the J end by 3 bases, with 11 bases between. Germline V gene lookup returns CDR1 SGHTA and CDR2 FQGTGA. CDR3 length: 15 amino acids. Here the CDR3 reads CASSLTYGREETQYF. CDR3 bases: TGTGCCAGCAGCTTAACGTATGGCAGGGAAGAGACCCAGTACTTC.

The chain combines TRBV25-1 with TRBJ1-2, with D maybe TRBD1 (6 bases). This CDR3 is 15 amino acids long. The V end lost 4 bases, the J end lost 3 bases, and 15 bases lay between the germline ends. CDR1 is MGHDK and CDR2 is SYGVNS in the germline V gene. As DNA, the CDR3 is TGTGCCAGCAGTGCCCCCCTGGGGGCGGACTATGGCTACACCTTC. Translating it yields CASSAPLGADYGYTF.

The gene calls are TRBV19 and TRBJ2-7, with 8 positions matching TRBD1. This CDR3 has 14 amino acids. With V trimmed by 7 bases and J by 3 bases, 8 bases remained unmatched. Germline V gene sequence: CDR1 LNHDA, CDR2 SQIVND (reference sequence). CDR3 sequence reads: CASTQTGDYYEQYF. CDR3 coding DNA: TGTGCCAGTACCCAGACAGGGGATTACTACGAGCAGTACTTC.

This clonotype came up many times. V gene TRBV7-9 combines with J gene TRBJ2-3; 11 bases fit TRBD2. Germline assignment: CDR1 SEHNR and CDR2 FQNEAQ (reference sequence). With V trimmed by 4 bases and J by 0 bases, 15 bases remained unmatched. The CDR3 has 20 amino acids. In DNA, the CDR3 is TGTGCCAGCAGCTCTACAACCTATCTAGCGGGGGGCCTGAGCACAGATACGCAGTATTTT. Protein: CASSSTTYLAGGLSTDTQYF.

This sequence joins TRBV7-8 and TRBJ2-1; 15 bases fit TRBD2. The CDR3 consists of 17 residues. J was trimmed by 2 bases and V by 4 bases; bases with no gene match: 3. From germline, CDR1 is SGHVS and CDR2 FQNEAQ. The CDR3 DNA reads TGTGCCAGCAGCTGGACTAGCGGGGGGGTCGCCTACAATGAGCAGTTCTTC. As protein: CASSWTSGGVAYNEQFF. Together with reference TRBV7-8 and TRBJ2-1, the CDR3 gives the full variable domain: GAGVSQSPRYKVAKRGQDVALRCDPISGHVSLFWYQQALGQGPEFLTYFQNEAQLDKSGLPSDRFFAERPEGSVSTLKIQRTQQEDSAVYLCASSWTSGGVAYNEQFFGPGTRLTVL.

The V gene is TRBV7-9, the J gene TRBJ2-3, with D unresolved. The CDR3 loop spans 15 amino acids. The V and J ends lost 5 bases and 2 bases respectively, with 14 bases between them. The germline gives CDR1 SEHNR, CDR2 FQNEAQ (reference sequence). The CDR3 region is CASSLDRTATDTQYF. The DNA of the CDR3 is TGTGCCAGCAGCCTTGACCGTACGGCCACAGATACGCAGTATTTT.

A single count supports this clonotype. CDR3 bases: TGTGCCAGCAGTGCGGCGACAGGGATAACTGAAGCTTTCTTT. This translates into CASSAATGITEAFF. V usage is TRBV27 and J usage is TRBJ1-1, with TRBD1 matching 7 bases. Germline V gives CDR1 MNHEY, CDR2 SMNVEV (reference sequence). J was trimmed by 5 bases and V by 5 bases; bases with no gene match: 8. CDR3 size: 14 residues.